The rows below give T cell receptor beta chains drawn from one sample of a study of T cells in Graves' hyperthyroidism and ophthalmopathy. TCRdb redid the calling of the multiplex PCR reads with MiXCR, one entry per CDR3 protein. Of about 760,000 distinct CDR3 sequences in the sample, roughly a third are singletons; the top ten hold 30% to 40%. The sample consisted of blood. These receptors all come from a middle-aged woman with Graves' hyperthyroidism. Each CDR3 is given with its conserved first and last residue. The order of the fields is CDR3 DNA, CDR3 protein, D gene, V gene, J gene, clone size. D genes are given only for firm matches. Size is omitted from some rows. Given values are once, few, many or a class for expanded clones.

DNA: TGCACCTACTCGGGACAGGGGGGAGAGACCCAGTACTTC
CDR3: CTYSGQGGETQYF
D: TRBD1
V: TRBV29-1
J: TRBJ2-5
size: .

DNA: TGTGCCAGTAGTCTTTCGGCGGGAAGCTCCTACGAGCAGTACTTC
CDR3: CASSLSAGSSYEQYF
D: .
V: TRBV19
J: TRBJ2-7
size: few

DNA: TGTGCCAGCAGCTCGTTTTTGACCGGGGAGCTGTTTTTT
CDR3: CASSSFLTGELFF
D: .
V: TRBV5-5
J: TRBJ2-2
size: .

DNA: TGTGCCAGTAGTATAGGAGGGGGCCCCACTGAAGCTTTCTTT
CDR3: CASSIGGGPTEAFF
D: TRBD1
V: TRBV19
J: TRBJ1-1
size: .

DNA: TGCAGCGTTGAGTGGGGGGGCTCTGAAGCTTTCTTT
CDR3: CSVEWGGSEAFF
D: .
V: TRBV29-1
J: TRBJ1-1
size: many

DNA: TGTGCCATCAACGACAGGGATAATTCACCCCTCCACTTT
CDR3: CAINDRDNSPLHF
D: TRBD1
V: TRBV10-3
J: TRBJ1-6
size: .

DNA: TGTGCCAGCAGCTTGGCCGCAGGGGCAGGCAATCAGCCCCAGCATTTT
CDR3: CASSLAAGAGNQPQHF
D: .
V: TRBV5-5
J: TRBJ1-5
size: .

DNA: TGTGCCATCACCCGGACAGGGGGGGAAAAACTGTTTTTT
CDR3: CAITRTGGEKLFF
D: TRBD1
V: TRBV10-3
J: TRBJ1-4
size: .

DNA: TGTGCCGGCAGTGTTGAGTTGTACAGGGAGCTGTTTTTT
CDR3: CAGSVELYRELFF
D: .
V: TRBV10-3
J: TRBJ2-2
size: .

DNA: TGCAGTGCTAGATCCGGGACTAGCGGGAAAGAGACCCAGTACTTC
CDR3: CSARSGTSGKETQYF
D: TRBD2
V: TRBV20-1
J: TRBJ2-5
size: .

DNA: TGTGCCAGCAGTTTAGGTGGGACAGGAGACCTGGGCTACACCTTC
CDR3: CASSLGGTGDLGYTF
D: TRBD1
V: TRBV12-3/TRBV12-4
J: TRBJ1-2
size: many

DNA: TGTGCCAGCAGTCAGACAGGGGAGGCCGGGGAGCTGTTTTTT
CDR3: CASSQTGEAGELFF
D: TRBD1
V: TRBV2
J: TRBJ2-2
size: .

DNA: TGTGCCAGCAACCTAGCGGGGCGCACAGATACGCAGTATTTT
CDR3: CASNLAGRTDTQYF
D: TRBD2
V: TRBV25-1
J: TRBJ2-3
size: .

DNA: TGTGCCATCAGTGGCCTAGCTGGGGAGACCCAGTACTTC
CDR3: CAISGLAGETQYF
D: .
V: TRBV10-3
J: TRBJ2-5
size: many